This T cell receptor beta chain was obtained from a study of sequential checkpoint blockade in melanoma. Study in general: Randomization was 1:1 between first-line nivolumab→ipilimumab and ipilimumab→nivolumab. DNA from 91 pretreatment tumor samples underwent TCRβ immunosequencing.

CDR1 is MNHGY, CDR2 SAAAGT, per germline. CDR3 length: 16 amino acids. Notes on the study in general: Patients with week-13 increases in T-cell fraction and clonality benefited about 30 times more often.

By its share, this clone is medium-sized. The antigen is unknown. Sequence at one end of the junction differs from germline and may be a read error. Treatment in this sample: randomized to nivolumab then ipilimumab (arm A) or the reverse (arm B). DNA-damaging chemotherapy had not been given to any patient beforehand. The table came from immunoSEQ multiplex PCR; TCRdb's copy has only in-frame clones and leaves some out. The table lists 3,300 or so clones, roughly 17% of them singletons. This chain joins TRBV6-8 and TRBJ2-7, with 8 bases identical to TRBD1. The clonotype originates from a human donor with melanoma. The sequencing here drew on tumor tissue (inferred from file names), taken from a patient given nivolumab and ipilimumab in sequence. In DNA form, the CDR3 reads TGTGCCATCAGTGGAGTCCGCCGGCAGGGGGCGCGGGAGCAGTACTTC. Translated: CAISGVRRQGAREQYF.